The clone carrying this TCR beta chain was seen repeatedly, ten times or more. These data belong to a study of T cells in Graves' hyperthyroidism and ophthalmopathy. The V gene end was trimmed by 8 bases and the J gene end by 0 bases; junction bases not matched to a gene: 18. Germline V gives CDR1 SNHLY, CDR2 FYNNEI. This CDR3 has 20 amino acids. Amplification targeted TCR beta CDR3 regions from RNA transcripts. A first-round RT-PCR of the TCR CDR3 used the HTBI primer set. TCRdb passed the multiplex PCR reads through MiXCR, listing each CDR3 protein once. This table holds roughly 170,000 distinct CDR3 sequences, about 18% found once.

This clonotype was sampled from a woman in her forties or fifties with Graves' hyperthyroidism. Sequencing was carried out using blood. This chain joins TRBV2 and TRBJ2-6; 8 bases fit TRBD1. The CDR3, as DNA: TGTGCCAGCTGCTCAGGACTCGAACAGGGGGTGTTCTCTGGGGCCAACGTCCTGACTTTC. Translating it yields CASCSGLEQGVFSGANVLTF.